The rows below give T cell receptor beta chains drawn from one sample of a study of shared T cell receptors in the human thymus. Measured with immunoSEQ multiplex PCR; TCRdb has only the in-frame clones, and not every one. The sample lists just under 550,000 clones, approximately 80% occurring once. Another study also made use of these data, one on human thymus T cells.

The sequenced sample consisted of thymocytes. Receptors were obtained from a boy under three years old with a congenital heart defect. CDR3s include the opening cysteine and the closing phenylalanine or tryptophan. The D gene is left open where the match is weak. Clone sizes are given selectively: once, few, many, or a class where the clone is expanded.

TRBD2	TRBV7-9	TRBJ2-5	.	CASSSATSGRAGYQETQYF	TGTGCCAGCAGCTCCGCGACTAGCGGGAGGGCCGGGTACCAAGAGACCCAGTACTTC
.	TRBV6-6	TRBJ2-2	few	CARETDPPGELFF	TGTGCCAGGGAGACTGATCCACCCGGGGAGCTGTTTTTT
TRBD1	TRBV14	TRBJ2-7	.	CASSQAGTGDGEQYF	TGTGCCAGCAGCCAAGCGGGGACAGGGGACGGCGAGCAGTACTTC
.	TRBV15	TRBJ2-6	.	CATSRVEISGANVLTF	TGTGCCACCAGCAGAGTCGAGATCTCTGGGGCCAACGTCCTGACTTTC
TRBD1	TRBV27	TRBJ1-2	.	CASSRPPRPGTGPSYYGYTF	TGTGCCAGCAGTAGACCCCCTAGGCCCGGGACAGGGCCCTCTTACTATGGCTACACCTTC
.	TRBV19	TRBJ2-1	.	CASSIAATHTSDEQFF	TGTGCCAGTAGTATAGCAGCGACTCACACCAGTGATGAGCAGTTCTTC
TRBD1	TRBV6-1	TRBJ2-7	.	CASSELGTVYEQYF	TGTGCCAGCAGTGAACTAGGGACAGTCTACGAGCAGTACTTC
TRBD1	TRBV27	TRBJ2-2	.	CASSSQSRTGEAKYGELFF	TGTGCCAGCAGTTCCCAATCCAGGACAGGGGAGGCGAAGTATGGGGAGCTGTTTTTT
.	TRBV5-1	TRBJ2-5	.	CASSLAFETQYF	TGCGCCAGCAGCTTGGCCTTTGAGACCCAGTACTTC
.	TRBV5-1	TRBJ1-2	.	CASSLIGQRTITLGSYTF	TGCGCCAGCAGCCTTATTGGACAGCGCACTATCACCCTTGGCAGCTACACCTTC